This T cell receptor beta chain stems from a study of blood T cells in healthy people across ages. The second PCR ran 7 to 11 cycles with a sample-barcoded 5' primer and J-beta primers. TCRdb ran MiXCR on the 5' RACE reads and lists one entry per CDR3 protein. The sample has roughly 1,500,000 distinct CDR3 sequences, about 43% seen once. Trimming took 2 bases from V and 2 from J, leaving 12 bases between them. The CDR3 spans 15 residues. Germline CDR1 reads SGDLS; CDR2 reads YYNGEE. The origin of this receptor is a woman between 18 and 29 years old in good health. Sequences were obtained from blood. The genes are TRBV9 and TRBJ2-3; perhaps TRBD2 as D (6 bases). This chain's CDR3 is CASSVSGATTDTQYF. Written as DNA, the CDR3 is TGTGCCAGCAGCGTTAGCGGTGCAACCACAGATACGCAGTATTTT.